This TCR beta chain was found in a study of CXCR3-negative and CXCR3-positive naive CD8 T cells. This CDR3 comprises 12 residues. Germline-derived CDR1 and CDR2 are SGHNT and YENEEA. With UMI labels, 5' RACE was used to prepare the TRB cDNA libraries. TCRdb reprocessed the 5' RACE reads; each CDR3 protein has one entry and no DNA is given. This sample's clone table lists 110,000 or so distinct CDR3 sequences. Details on this clonotype: What it recognizes is unknown.

Study-wide results and caveats: Researchers report that CXCR3-positive naive cells carry more hydrophobic TRB CDR3s than CXCR3-negative naive cells.

The chain employs TRBV11-3 and TRBJ2-2. The sequencing input was naive CXCR3+ CD8+ T cells from blood. Subset indicated: CD45RO-CCR7+CD27+CD95- naive CD8+ T cells expressing CXCR3 (TNR3+). The origin of this receptor is a human donor in good health. Some clones in this sample may be carry-over from other donors' samples. CDR3 sequence: CASSLASGELFF.